This is a list of T cell receptor beta chains from one sample in a study of blood T cells in healthy people across ages. TCRdb used MiXCR to reprocess the 5' RACE reads, holding one entry per CDR3 protein. The table shows over 950,000 distinct CDR3 sequences, with just over 50% occurring only once. The sample taken for sequencing was blood. These receptors all stem from a woman aged 55-75 years in good health. Both conserved end residues are part of each CDR3. The D gene is left open where the match is weak. Clone size appears in some rows only: once, few, many, or a class for an expanded clone.

cdr3_nt cdr3_aa clone_size j_call v_call d_call
TGTGCCAGCAGCCATTGGCGGGAGTACGTAGATACGCAGTATTTT CASSHWREYVDTQYF - TRBJ2-3 TRBV7-2 TRBD2
TGTGCCAGCGGGGACATTCTGCAGTCTGCGTACTTC CASGDILQSAYF - TRBJ2-5 TRBV12-3/TRBV12-4 -
TGTGCCATCAGATCATCAAACAGAGATGAGACCCAGTACTTC CAIRSSNRDETQYF few TRBJ2-5 TRBV10-3 -
TGTGCCAGCAGACGCGGGACCACGCAAGAGACCCAGTACTTC CASRRGTTQETQYF many TRBJ2-5 TRBV6-2/TRBV6-3 -
TGTGCCACCAGTGATTGGTGGCAGGACTATAGCACAGATACGCAGTATTTT CATSDWWQDYSTDTQYF - TRBJ2-3 TRBV24-1 -
TGTGCCAGCAGTGATTGGGCCACTTCCCATGAGCAGTTCTTC CASSDWATSHEQFF - TRBJ2-1 TRBV2 -
TGTGCCAGCAACAATTGGGACAGGGGTCGCTCTGGGGCCAACGTCCTGACTTTC CASNNWDRGRSGANVLTF - TRBJ2-6 TRBV2 TRBD1
TGTGCCAGCAGCTTCCGGGAGGGATTCTACGAGCAGTACTTC CASSFREGFYEQYF few TRBJ2-7 TRBV5-5 TRBD2
TGTGCCAGCAGCCAAGCGAGTGAGCAGTTCTTC CASSQASEQFF few TRBJ2-1 TRBV3-1 -
TGTGCCAGCAGCCCCTCTAGCGGCCCCGCAGATACGCAGTATTTT CASSPSSGPADTQYF few TRBJ2-3 TRBV6-5 TRBD2
TGCGCCAGCAGCCAATCGGCGGGACTAGGGTTCAATGAGCAGTTCTTC CASSQSAGLGFNEQFF few TRBJ2-1 TRBV4-1 TRBD2
TGTGCCAGCAGCTTAGAAGGGAACCGGCAAGAGACCCAGTACTTC CASSLEGNRQETQYF - TRBJ2-5 TRBV7-2 -
TGTGCCAGCAGCGTAACGGGACAGATAATCGATGAGCAGTTCTTC CASSVTGQIIDEQFF - TRBJ2-1 TRBV9 TRBD1
TGTGCCAGCCGGGTCAAATCCTTCCACACGAATGAGCAGTTCTTC CASRVKSFHTNEQFF - TRBJ2-1 TRBV7-2 -
TGCGCCAGCAGCTTTAATCTAGCGGGAGGGGCTTTGGATGAGCAGTTCTTC CASSFNLAGGALDEQFF few TRBJ2-1 TRBV5-1 TRBD2
TGTGCCAGCAGGACGACTAGCGGGAGCCAAGAGACCCAGTACTTC CASRTTSGSQETQYF - TRBJ2-5 TRBV28 TRBD2
TGTGCCAGCATTCCAGTCGCGGGGACAGGGACCTACGAGCAGTACTTC CASIPVAGTGTYEQYF few TRBJ2-7 TRBV6-5 TRBD1